Listed below are T cell receptor beta chains from one sample, sequenced in a study of blood T cell repertoires in COVID-19. TCRdb's copy holds only in-frame clones and misses some; the assay was immunoSEQ multiplex PCR. The table shows 350,000 or so clones, with more than 85% occurring only once. Source material: PBMCs or T cells enriched from blood (not recorded which). These TCRs come from a woman aged 25-40 years who had recovered from COVID-19. The CDR3 runs from the conserved cysteine through the conserved F or W. A D gene is named only where the DNA matches it firmly. The size entry is marked missing in some rows and otherwise reads once, few, many or a size class.

V gene	D gene	clone size	J gene	CDR3 protein	CDR3 DNA
TRBV3-1/TRBV3-2	-	-	TRBJ2-1	CASSPPGQGGDEQFF	TGTGCCAGCAGCCCCCCCGGGCAGGGGGGCGATGAGCAGTTCTTC
TRBV9	TRBD1	-	TRBJ1-2	CASRGDRGFYTF	TGTGCCAGCAGAGGAGACAGGGGATTCTACACCTTC
TRBV6-5	-	-	TRBJ1-3	CASSKGGAGNTIYF	TGTGCCAGCAGCAAAGGGGGGGCTGGAAACACCATATATTTT
TRBV10-3	-	-	TRBJ2-5	CAIRVGSTEETQYF	TGTGCCATCAGAGTAGGTTCGACTGAAGAGACCCAGTACTTC
TRBV18	TRBD2	-	TRBJ2-7	CASSPPGLAGGRFNEQYF	TGTGCCAGCTCACCACCGGGACTAGCGGGGGGCCGGTTCAACGAGCAGTACTTC
TRBV28	-	-	TRBJ1-5	CASSHQGSGGQPQHF	TGTGCCAGCAGTCATCAGGGCAGTGGCGGCCAGCCCCAGCATTTT
TRBV9	TRBD1	few	TRBJ1-6	CASSSTGGGNSPLHF	TGTGCCAGCAGCTCGACAGGGGGCGGGAATTCACCCCTCCACTTT
TRBV5-6	-	once	TRBJ1-6	CASSSQGWDSPLHF	TGTGCCAGCAGCTCACAGGGATGGGATTCACCCCTCCACTTT
TRBV2	TRBD2	-	TRBJ2-5	CASSEVPSGAETQYF	TGTGCCAGCAGTGAAGTTCCTAGCGGGGCCGAGACCCAGTACTTC
TRBV20-1	-	-	TRBJ1-2	CSAKDTPGYTF	TGCAGTGCTAAGGACACCCCCGGCTACACCTTC
TRBV7-6	TRBD1	-	TRBJ1-4	CASSFLPDRQGSGEKLFF	TGTGCCAGCAGCTTTCTCCCCGACCGACAGGGCTCGGGGGAAAAACTGTTTTTT
TRBV30	TRBD2	once	TRBJ2-1	CAWSVGLGNNEQFF	TGTGCCTGGAGTGTCGGACTAGGGAACAATGAGCAGTTCTTC
TRBV4-2	TRBD1	-	TRBJ2-3	CASSQETGGTDTQYF	TGTGCCAGCAGCCAAGAAACAGGGGGGACAGATACGCAGTATTTT
TRBV19	TRBD1	-	TRBJ2-3	CASTNRRSQGAGTDTQYF	TGTGCCAGTACCAATCGCCGATCGCAGGGGGCGGGCACAGATACGCAGTATTTT
TRBV7-9	-	-	TRBJ1-2	CASSLGQVYYGYTF	TGTGCCAGCAGCTTAGGTCAGGTCTACTATGGCTACACCTTC
TRBV5-1	-	-	TRBJ2-3	CASSLTGISTDTQYF	TGCGCCAGCAGCTTGACAGGGATTAGCACAGATACGCAGTATTTT
TRBV19	-	-	TRBJ1-1	CASRGGAGEAFF	TGTGCCAGTAGGGGAGGGGCGGGTGAAGCTTTCTTT
TRBV27	TRBD1	-	TRBJ1-6	CASSRQGSSNSPLHF	TGTGCCAGCAGTCGACAGGGCTCCTCAAATTCACCCCTCCACTTT
TRBV3-1/TRBV3-2	TRBD1	-	TRBJ2-7	CASSQDGTVKKYF	TGTGCCAGCAGCCAAGATGGGACAGTTAAGAAGTACTTC
TRBV29-1	-	-	TRBJ2-2	CSVEEGREVFF	TGCAGCGTTGAAGAGGGCAGGGAGGTGTTTTTT
TRBV7-8	TRBD2	-	TRBJ2-3	CASSLELAGGTDTQYF	TGTGCCAGCAGCTTAGAACTAGCGGGGGGGACAGATACGCAGTATTTT
TRBV28	-	-	TRBJ2-7	CASTGAGTANYEQYF	TGTGCCAGCACCGGGGCGGGGACGGCGAACTACGAGCAGTACTTC
TRBV28	-	few	TRBJ1-2	CASSSPPGYTF	TGTGCCAGCAGTTCCCCTCCTGGCTACACCTTC
TRBV7-8	-	-	TRBJ1-5	CASSFTGLDQPQHF	TGTGCCAGCAGCTTTACAGGGCTAGATCAGCCCCAGCATTTT
TRBV5-1	TRBD2	once	TRBJ2-5	CASSSYPLAGERQETQYF	TGCGCCAGCAGCTCGTACCCACTAGCGGGGGAGAGACAAGAGACCCAGTACTTC